This T cell receptor (beta chain) emerged from a study of long-term antiretroviral therapy in people with HIV. Overall study context: The earliest samples came about a decade before the 2015 immediate-ART recommendation.

Germline CDR1 and CDR2: SGHVS and FNYEAQ. V shed 5 bases and J 0 bases; nucleotides not matched to a gene: 13. The CDR3 consists of 17 residues. The run of the v3.0 immunoSEQ assay was at survey level. Repertoires were generated with immunoSEQ multiplex PCR, while TCRdb's copy carries only in-frame clones and drops some. There are 20,000 to 25,000 clones in the sample; around four fifths occur only once, and 8.8% lies in the top ten. This clonotype was sampled from a middle-aged woman with HIV. This rearrangement joins TRBV7-6 to TRBJ2-7; 7 positions agree with TRBD2. The specimen comprised unsorted PBMCs, sampled 1.2 years after starting antiretroviral therapy. The CDR3 coding sequence is TGTGCCAGCAGCACCTCGAAAAGCGGGACCCTCTCCTACGAGCAGTACTTC. Its translation: CASSTSKSGTLSYEQYF.